This T cell receptor beta chain comes out of a study of cytomegalovirus exposure and HLA in healthy donors. Study-level results: TCR beta chains numbering more than 150 were designated cytomegalovirus-associated. In a later analysis, compared with equally common non-associated chains, HLA-associated beta chains were more expanded.

These donors counted as nominally healthy when sampled, but unrecorded immune exposures were likely. Missing from this donor's record is the CMV serostatus. Comments on this clone: The antigen remains unidentified.

Germline CDR1 and CDR2: KGHSH and LQKENI. CDR3 length: 14 residues. With 1 base removed from V and 2 bases from J, the gap between germline ends came to 6 bases. Primers for the PCR totalled 60 Vbeta and 13 Jbeta. Sequencing used immunoSEQ multiplex PCR; TCRdb keeps in-frame clones, though not all of them. The table includes approximately 200,000 clones, roughly 84% detected once. The J gene is TRBJ1-3, the V gene TRBV18; tentatively, D is TRBD1 (5 bases). The TCR comes from a human donor in good health. Sequencing was done on a sample of PBMCs. The CDR3 spells CASSPQGTGNTIYF. CDR3 nucleotide sequence: TGTGCCAGCTCACCACAGGGGACTGGAAACACCATATATTTT.